This T cell receptor (beta chain) was sequenced during a study of neurological immune-mediated disorders. Per sequencing run, 15-18 subjects together gave over 190 million TCR-beta sequences. TCRdb re-analysed the 5' RACE reads in MiXCR, keeping a single row per CDR3 protein. The sample consists of 54,000 or so distinct CDR3 sequences, about 3.8% of them appearing once. This clonotype occurred many times. The V and J ends lost 4 bases and 6 bases respectively, with 19 bases between them. The CDR3 runs 15 residues. CDR1 is SGHDN and CDR2 is FVKESK in the germline V gene. The clonotype originates from a man aged 55 to 69 with multiple sclerosis. The gene calls are TRBV14 and TRBJ2-7, with a tentative D call TRBD2 (6 bases). Specimen: PBMCs. The CDR3 loop reads CASSPLLGSGVEQYF. The CDR3 nucleotides are TGTGCCAGCAGCCCCCTCCTGGGGTCGGGGGTCGAGCAGTACTTC.